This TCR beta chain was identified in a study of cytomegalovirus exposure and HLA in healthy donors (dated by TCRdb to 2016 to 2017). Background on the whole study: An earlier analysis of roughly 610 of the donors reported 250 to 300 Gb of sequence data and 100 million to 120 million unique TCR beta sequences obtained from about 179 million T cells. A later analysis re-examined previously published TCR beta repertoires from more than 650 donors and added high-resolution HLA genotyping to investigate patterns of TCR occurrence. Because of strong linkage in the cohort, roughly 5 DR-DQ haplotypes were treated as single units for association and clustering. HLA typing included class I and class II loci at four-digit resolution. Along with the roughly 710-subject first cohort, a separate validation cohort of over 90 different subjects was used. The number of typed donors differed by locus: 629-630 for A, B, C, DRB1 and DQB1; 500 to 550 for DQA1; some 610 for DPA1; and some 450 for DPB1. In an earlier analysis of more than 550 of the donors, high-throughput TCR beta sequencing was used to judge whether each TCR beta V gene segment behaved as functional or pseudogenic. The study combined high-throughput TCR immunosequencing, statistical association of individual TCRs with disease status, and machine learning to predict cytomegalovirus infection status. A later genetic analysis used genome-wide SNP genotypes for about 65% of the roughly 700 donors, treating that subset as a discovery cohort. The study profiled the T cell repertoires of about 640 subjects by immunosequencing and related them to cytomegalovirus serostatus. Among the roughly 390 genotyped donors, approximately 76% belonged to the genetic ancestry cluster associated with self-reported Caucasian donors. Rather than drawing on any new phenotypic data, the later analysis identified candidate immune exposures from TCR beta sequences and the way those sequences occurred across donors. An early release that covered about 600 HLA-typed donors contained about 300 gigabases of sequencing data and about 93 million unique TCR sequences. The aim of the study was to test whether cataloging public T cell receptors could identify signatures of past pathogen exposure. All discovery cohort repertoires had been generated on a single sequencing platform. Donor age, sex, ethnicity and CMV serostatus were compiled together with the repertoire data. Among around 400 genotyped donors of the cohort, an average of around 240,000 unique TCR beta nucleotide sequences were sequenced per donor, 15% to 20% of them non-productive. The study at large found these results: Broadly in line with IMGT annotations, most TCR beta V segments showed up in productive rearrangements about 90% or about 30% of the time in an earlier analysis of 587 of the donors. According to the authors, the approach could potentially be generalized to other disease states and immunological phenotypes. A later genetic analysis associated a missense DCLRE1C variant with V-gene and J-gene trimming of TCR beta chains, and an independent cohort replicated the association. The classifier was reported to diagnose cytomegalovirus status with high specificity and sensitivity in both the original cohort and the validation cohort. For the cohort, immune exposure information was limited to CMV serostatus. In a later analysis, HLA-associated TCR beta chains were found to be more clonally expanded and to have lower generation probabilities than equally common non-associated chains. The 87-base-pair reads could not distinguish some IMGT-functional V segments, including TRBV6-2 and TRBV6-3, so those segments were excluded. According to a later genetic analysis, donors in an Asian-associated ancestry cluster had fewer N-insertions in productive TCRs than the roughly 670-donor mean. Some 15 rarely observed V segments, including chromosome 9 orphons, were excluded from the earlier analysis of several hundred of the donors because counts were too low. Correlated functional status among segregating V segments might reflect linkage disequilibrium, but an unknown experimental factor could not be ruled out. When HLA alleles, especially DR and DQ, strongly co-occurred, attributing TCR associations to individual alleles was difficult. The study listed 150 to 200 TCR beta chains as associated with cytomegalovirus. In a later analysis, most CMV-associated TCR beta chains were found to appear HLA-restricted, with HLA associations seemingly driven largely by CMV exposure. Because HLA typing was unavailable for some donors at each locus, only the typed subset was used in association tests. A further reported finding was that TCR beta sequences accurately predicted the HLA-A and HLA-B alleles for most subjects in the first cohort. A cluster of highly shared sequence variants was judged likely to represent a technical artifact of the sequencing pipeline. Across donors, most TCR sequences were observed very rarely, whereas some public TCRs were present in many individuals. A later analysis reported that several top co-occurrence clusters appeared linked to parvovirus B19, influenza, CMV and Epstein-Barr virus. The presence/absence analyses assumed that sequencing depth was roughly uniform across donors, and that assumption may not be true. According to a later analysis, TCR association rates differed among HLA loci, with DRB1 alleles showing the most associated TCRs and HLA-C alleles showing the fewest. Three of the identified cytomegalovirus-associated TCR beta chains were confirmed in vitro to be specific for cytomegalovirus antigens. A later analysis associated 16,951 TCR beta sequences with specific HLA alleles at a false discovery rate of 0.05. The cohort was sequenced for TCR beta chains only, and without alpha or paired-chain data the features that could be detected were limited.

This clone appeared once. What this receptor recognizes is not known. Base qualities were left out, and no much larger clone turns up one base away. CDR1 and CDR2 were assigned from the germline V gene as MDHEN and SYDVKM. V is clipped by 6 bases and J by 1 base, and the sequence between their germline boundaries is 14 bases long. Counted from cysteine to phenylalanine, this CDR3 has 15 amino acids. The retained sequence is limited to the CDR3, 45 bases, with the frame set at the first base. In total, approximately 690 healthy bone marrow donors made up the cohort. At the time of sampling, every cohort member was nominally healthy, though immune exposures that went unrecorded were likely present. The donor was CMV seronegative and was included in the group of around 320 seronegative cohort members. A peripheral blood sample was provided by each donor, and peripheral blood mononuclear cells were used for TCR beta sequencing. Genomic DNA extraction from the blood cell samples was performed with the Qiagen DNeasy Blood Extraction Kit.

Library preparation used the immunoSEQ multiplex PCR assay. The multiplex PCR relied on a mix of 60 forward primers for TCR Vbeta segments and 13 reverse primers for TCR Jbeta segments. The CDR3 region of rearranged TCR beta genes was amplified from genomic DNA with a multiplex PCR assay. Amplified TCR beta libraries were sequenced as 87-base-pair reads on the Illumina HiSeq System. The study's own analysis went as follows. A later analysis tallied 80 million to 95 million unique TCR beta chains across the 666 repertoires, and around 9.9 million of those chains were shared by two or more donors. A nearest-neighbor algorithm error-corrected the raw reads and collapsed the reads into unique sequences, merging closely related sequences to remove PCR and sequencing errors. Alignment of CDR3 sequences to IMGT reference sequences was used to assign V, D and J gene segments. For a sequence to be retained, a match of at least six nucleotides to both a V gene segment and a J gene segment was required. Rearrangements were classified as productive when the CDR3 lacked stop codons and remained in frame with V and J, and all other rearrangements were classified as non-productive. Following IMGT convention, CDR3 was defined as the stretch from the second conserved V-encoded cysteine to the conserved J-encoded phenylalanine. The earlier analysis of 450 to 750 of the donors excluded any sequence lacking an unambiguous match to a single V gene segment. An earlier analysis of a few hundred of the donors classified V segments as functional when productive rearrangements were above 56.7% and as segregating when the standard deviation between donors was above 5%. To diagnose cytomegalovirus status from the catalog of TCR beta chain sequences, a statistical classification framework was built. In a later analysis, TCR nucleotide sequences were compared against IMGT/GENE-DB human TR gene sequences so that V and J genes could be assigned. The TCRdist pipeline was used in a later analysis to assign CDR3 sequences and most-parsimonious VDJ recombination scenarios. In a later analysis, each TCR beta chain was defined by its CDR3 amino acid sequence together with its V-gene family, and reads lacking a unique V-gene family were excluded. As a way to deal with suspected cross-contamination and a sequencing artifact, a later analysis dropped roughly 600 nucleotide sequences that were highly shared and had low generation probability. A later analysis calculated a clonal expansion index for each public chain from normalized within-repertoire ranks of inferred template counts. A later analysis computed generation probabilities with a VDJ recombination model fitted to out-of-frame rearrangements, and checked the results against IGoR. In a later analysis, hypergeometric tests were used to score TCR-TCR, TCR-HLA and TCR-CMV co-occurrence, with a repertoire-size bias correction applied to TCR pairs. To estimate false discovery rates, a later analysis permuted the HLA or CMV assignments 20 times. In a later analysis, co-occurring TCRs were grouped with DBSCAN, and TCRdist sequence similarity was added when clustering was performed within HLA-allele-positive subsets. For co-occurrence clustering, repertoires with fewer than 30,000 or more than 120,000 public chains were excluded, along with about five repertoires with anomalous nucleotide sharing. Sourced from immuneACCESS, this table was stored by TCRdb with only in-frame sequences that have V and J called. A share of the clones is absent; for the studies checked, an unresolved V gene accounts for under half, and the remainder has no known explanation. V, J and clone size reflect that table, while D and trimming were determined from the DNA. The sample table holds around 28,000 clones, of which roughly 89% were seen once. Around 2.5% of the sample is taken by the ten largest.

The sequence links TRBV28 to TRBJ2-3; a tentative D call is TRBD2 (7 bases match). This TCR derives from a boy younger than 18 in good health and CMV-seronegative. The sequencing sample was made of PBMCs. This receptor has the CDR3 CASRNGGPGTDTQYF. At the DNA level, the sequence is TGTGCCAGCAGGAACGGGGGGCCGGGCACAGATACGCAGTATTTT.